Listed below are T cell receptor beta chains from one sample, sequenced in a study of T-cell reconstitution after alpha-beta-depleted transplantation in children. One entry per CDR3 protein results from TCRdb running MiXCR on the PCR reads. The data hold roughly 400,000 distinct CDR3 sequences, with about 40% observed a single time. The input for sequencing was PBMCs, taken before TCRalphabeta/CD19-depleted stem cell transplant. The receptors shown here come from a girl aged 2-10 years with aplastic anemia, due to receive a stem cell transplant. Each CDR3 is given with its conserved first and last residue. Clone size is stated in some rows and not others, as once, few, many or a class when expanded.

j_call | v_call | clone_size | cdr3_aa
TRBJ1-2 | TRBV18 | few | CASSPRAGHYGYTF
TRBJ2-1 | TRBV9 | . | CASGSGTVSYNDQFF
TRBJ1-1 | TRBV12-3/TRBV12-4 | many | CASSGDRGNTEAFF
TRBJ1-6 | TRBV28 | . | CPSSFRSPLHF
TRBJ2-7 | TRBV5-1 | few | CASSLDGQGASYEQYF
TRBJ1-4 | TRBV11-1 | once | CASSLHLLWDGKEKLFF
TRBJ2-7 | TRBV20-1 | . | CSARGPRDRYEQYF
TRBJ2-2 | TRBV12-3/TRBV12-4 | many | CASSLTGLNTGELFF
TRBJ2-2 | TRBV20-1 | many | CSARDERVNTGELFF
TRBJ2-3 | TRBV20-1 | many | CSANLAGVDTQYF
TRBJ2-1 | TRBV28 | many | CASSLTGPSSYNEQFF
TRBJ2-1 | TRBV18 | many | CASSPGASGRNEQFF
TRBJ1-1 | TRBV20-1 | many | CSARRVNTEAFF
TRBJ2-5 | TRBV27 | many | CASSLEQGGETQYF
TRBJ2-7 | TRBV29-1 | . | CSAGSGRTGTSYEQYF
TRBJ1-1 | TRBV20-1 | few | CSAQGGVNTEAFF
TRBJ1-6 | TRBV7-2 | . | CASSRQGTNSPLHF
TRBJ1-4 | TRBV10-3 | . | CAISDGQGQKLFF
TRBJ2-3 | TRBV20-1 | . | CSATARVGSTDTQYF
TRBJ1-6 | TRBV28 | . | CASGSFSAGGNSPLHF
TRBJ2-7 | TRBV9 | . | CASSVGDGTYEQYF
TRBJ2-5 | TRBV7-9 | few | CASTYFGTSGRGETQYF
TRBJ1-4 | TRBV7-2 | many | CASNSAGGTNEKLFF
TRBJ2-7 | TRBV15 | . | CATSRGGQPGHEQYF
TRBJ2-1 | TRBV27 | . | CASSPRDWNSNEQFF
TRBJ2-7 | TRBV20-1 | . | CSAREGQLYEQYF
TRBJ2-1 | TRBV4-1 | once | CASSQGRVGESWNEQFF
TRBJ2-3 | TRBV21-1 | . | CASSRGMGLGTDTQYF
TRBJ2-7 | TRBV5-5 | many | CASSPGTGRYEQYF
TRBJ2-5 | TRBV7-8 | many | CASSWVVRAETQYF
TRBJ1-2 | TRBV28 | . | CASSLNSAGYGYTF
TRBJ2-1 | TRBV4-2 | few | CASSQEGTSGREKQFF
TRBJ2-1 | TRBV2 | few | CASSEALRVNEQFF
TRBJ1-1 | TRBV12-3/TRBV12-4 | . | CASSQNAMNTEAFF
TRBJ1-4 | TRBV6-1 | . | CASSKTGRGTNEKLFF
TRBJ1-2 | TRBV5-6 | many | CASSLSKREDIVMGYTF
TRBJ2-3 | TRBV5-6 | many | CASSRAWSSGTRDTQYF
TRBJ2-4 | TRBV7-9 | . | CASSAGLAKNIQYF
TRBJ2-5 | TRBV15 | few | CATSRPRGEGVTQETQYF
TRBJ2-1 | TRBV5-1 | few | CASSPSGDGYNEQFF
TRBJ2-1 | TRBV20-1 | once | CSARDSAAYNEQFF
TRBJ2-7 | TRBV6-1 | . | CASSERGQGSTMEQYF
TRBJ1-1 | TRBV7-9 | . | CASSLLAGGGTEAFF
TRBJ2-1 | TRBV6-1 | . | CASRARLAGLGEQFF
TRBJ2-1 | TRBV6-1 | few | CASSRTGTGDNEQFF
TRBJ2-3 | TRBV9 | few | CASSPRLGSTDTQYF
TRBJ2-7 | TRBV7-2 | . | CASSLAPAGQYF
TRBJ1-1 | TRBV20-1 | . | CSARYTGVEAFF
TRBJ2-3 | TRBV6-5 | few | CASSWGGEGGTQYF
TRBJ2-2 | TRBV29-1 | once | CSVGTKNTGELFF
TRBJ2-3 | TRBV28 | . | CASSPPGFTDTQYF
TRBJ2-7 | TRBV7-6 | once | CASSPKERYEQYF
TRBJ2-5 | TRBV15 | . | CATSERRDTQETQYF